The next 24 T cell receptor beta chains were all read from a single sample in a study of technical replicates of blood from a few donors. TCRdb's copy holds only in-frame clones and misses some; the assay was immunoSEQ multiplex PCR. The sample lists under 100,000 clones, about 96% seen once, with under 0.4% in the top ten. The specimen was T cells isolated from PBMCs. All receptors derive from a human donor in good health.

This chain uses TRBV5-5 with TRBJ2-7; no clear D. Germline assignment: CDR1 SGHKS and CDR2 YYEKEE (reference sequence). V dropped 0 bases and J dropped 3 bases, with 7 bases sitting between them. There are 13 residues in the CDR3. The CDR3 spells CASSLVHNYEQYF. The CDR3 region has the DNA TGTGCCAGCAGCTTGGTACACAACTACGAGCAGTACTTC.

V gene TRBV9 combines with J gene TRBJ2-1; 13 bases match TRBD2. Germline V gene sequence: CDR1 SGDLS, CDR2 YYNGEE. V trimming: 0 bases; J trimming: 1 base; junction bases outside the gene matches: 4. This CDR3 is 18 amino acids long. The CDR3 is CASSVGRTSGSSYNEQFF. The CDR3 region has the DNA TGTGCCAGCAGCGTAGGCAGGACTAGCGGGAGTTCCTACAATGAGCAGTTCTTC.

This clone was counted once. The chain couples TRBV7-9 to TRBJ2-1; possibly TRBD1 for D (6 bases). In germline, CDR1 is SEHNR, CDR2 FQNEAQ (reference sequence). V lost 2 bases, J lost 4 bases, and 9 bases lay in between. CDR3 size: 14 residues. CDR3 in DNA: TGTGCCAGCAGCTTAAATGGACAGTACAATGAGCAGTTCTTC. Amino acids: CASSLNGQYNEQFF.

The chain carries TRBV28 and TRBJ1-1; a weak D match, TRBD1 (5 bases). V dropped 8 bases and J dropped 1 base, with 17 bases sitting between them. CDR3 length: 15 residues. Germline V gene data show CDR1 as MDHEN and CDR2 as SYDVKM. The CDR3 here is CASLGGFTPNTEAFF. In DNA form, the CDR3 reads TGTGCCAGCCTGGGGGGTTTCACCCCGAACACTGAAGCTTTCTTT. The whole variable domain, filled in from reference TRBV28 and TRBJ1-1, reads DVKVTQSSRYLVKRTGEKVFLECVQDMDHENMFWYRQDPGLGLRLIYFSYDVKMKEKGDIPEGYSVSREKKERFSLILESASTNQTSMYLCASLGGFTPNTEAFFGQGTRLTVV.

This chain joins TRBV12-5 and TRBJ2-7; possible D gene TRBD2, 5 bases. CDR1 and CDR2 from the germline V gene are LGHNT and FRNRAP. Deletions cut 7 bases from V and 2 bases from J, with 15 bases between. The CDR3 has 14 amino acids. DNA of the CDR3: TGTGCTAGTGCTCTTAACCGGGGTCCCTACGAGCAGTACTTC. Translation: CASALNRGPYEQYF.

The V and J genes are TRBV19 and TRBJ2-2; 13 nucleotides line up with TRBD2. The CDR3 has 22 amino acids. Looked up from germline, CDR1 is LNHDA and CDR2 is SQIVND (reference sequence). Losses at the gene ends were 7 bases for V and 1 base for J; bases not matched to a gene: 21. The CDR3 protein is CASIQTGTDWTSGRRNTGELFF. The CDR3 nucleotides are TGTGCCAGTATTCAGACCGGGACAGATTGGACTAGCGGGAGAAGGAACACCGGGGAGCTGTTTTTT.

The genes are TRBV30 and TRBJ1-2, with 7 bases that match TRBD1. From germline, CDR1 is GTSNPN and CDR2 SVGIG (reference sequence). V dropped 0 bases and J dropped 8; count of bases not matched to a gene: 3. There are 12 residues in the CDR3. CDR3: CAWSVQTGGYTF. CDR3 DNA sequence: TGTGCCTGGAGTGTACAGACAGGGGGCTACACCTTC.

The genes are TRBV19 and TRBJ1-4, with D tentatively TRBD1 (6 bases). This CDR3 comprises 15 residues. Germline CDR1 reads LNHDA; CDR2 reads SQIVND (reference sequence). V was cut by 5 bases and J by 0 bases, with 10 bases left in between. The CDR3 coding sequence is TGTGCCAGTAGTTCCAGGGGCGCAACTAATGAAAAACTGTTTTTT. Translating gives CASSSRGATNEKLFF.

This clone is a singleton in its sample. This rearrangement joins TRBV9 to TRBJ1-3; D ambiguous. This CDR3 contains 13 residues. Germline V CDR1 and CDR2: SGDLS, YYNGEE. Trimming cost V 3 bases and J 11 bases, with 15 bases left between them. DNA for the CDR3: TGTGCCAGCAGCGAGGGAGCCCCCGACGCCATATATTTT. Translation: CASSEGAPDAIYF.

Only one count was recorded for this clone. V is TRBV7-8 and J is TRBJ1-3, with a possible D match to TRBD1 (5 bases). Germline V gives CDR1 SGHVS, CDR2 FQNEAQ. The ends were cut back, 1 base at V and 4 bases at J, with 8 bases in the middle. This CDR3 region has 14 residues. The CDR3 loop reads CASSLGRAGNTIYF. DNA of the CDR3: TGTGCCAGCAGCTTAGGCAGGGCCGGAAACACCATATATTTT.

The rearrangement links TRBV4-3 to TRBJ2-3, with 13 nucleotides matching TRBD2. The CDR3 contains 21 residues. The germline CDR1 and CDR2 sequences are LGHNA and YSLEER. J gave up 1 base and V 4 bases, and 17 bases lay outside the gene matches. The CDR3 here is CASSLHLTSGRAGGGTDTQYF. CDR3 nucleotide sequence: TGCGCCAGCAGCCTACACCTTACTAGCGGGAGGGCCGGGGGGGGCACAGATACGCAGTATTTT.

The chain joins TRBV6-5 to TRBJ1-1; tentative D call: TRBD1 (5 bases). Per germline, CDR1 MNHEY and CDR2 SVGAGI. Trimming removed 2 bases at V and 0 bases at J, with 13 bases between. The CDR3 has 16 amino acids. The CDR3: CASSYPSDRMNTEAFF. In nucleotides, the CDR3 is TGTGCCAGCAGTTACCCCAGCGACAGAATGAACACTGAAGCTTTCTTT.

This clone has only one observation. The genes are TRBV30 and TRBJ1-3; 7 bases line up with TRBD1. The CDR3 contains 20 residues. Germline assignment: CDR1 GTSNPN and CDR2 SVGIG (reference sequence). V lost 5 bases to trimming and J lost 0 bases; unmatched junction nucleotides: 22. CDR3 loop: CAWGTIQGRDAIFSGNTIYF. In DNA, the CDR3 is TGTGCCTGGGGTACTATACAGGGGAGAGACGCCATTTTCTCTGGAAACACCATATATTTT.

The chain couples TRBV10-3 to TRBJ1-2; D gene ambiguous. V was cut by 3 bases and J by 8 bases, with 13 bases left in between. Germline lookup yields CDR1 ENHRY and CDR2 SYGVKD. This CDR3 is built from 13 residues. The CDR3 here is CAISEISERGYTF. The CDR3, as DNA: TGTGCCATCAGTGAAATTAGCGAACGGGGCTACACCTTC.

The chain joins TRBV7-9 to TRBJ2-5; TRBD2 might be the D (6 bases). The CDR3 spans 15 residues. CDR1 SEHNR and CDR2 FQNEAQ come from the germline V gene (reference sequence). Trimming removed 4 bases from V and 1 base from J, with 13 bases in between. Here the CDR3 DNA reads TGTGCCAGCAGCTCACCCGCGGGATCCCAAGAGACCCAGTACTTC. Protein product: CASSSPAGSQETQYF.

The rearrangement joins TRBV5-1 to TRBJ1-1, with 9 bases that match TRBD1. The V segment lost 4 bases and the J segment 4 bases; nucleotides outside the gene matches: 11. Germline V gene sequence: CDR1 SGHRS, CDR2 YFSETQ. The CDR3 covers 16 residues. The CDR3 loop reads CASSGDGTGMATEAFF. The CDR3 DNA sequence: TGCGCCAGCAGCGGGGACGGGACAGGGATGGCCACTGAAGCTTTCTTT.

The chain joins TRBV2 to TRBJ1-4, with 10 bases lining up with TRBD1. V dropped 9 bases and J dropped 7; count of bases not matched to a gene: 8. The CDR3 consists of 14 residues. Germline CDR1 reads SNHLY; CDR2 reads FYNNEI. CDR3: CASDPGQGSEKLFF. The CDR3, as DNA: TGTGCCAGTGATCCGGGACAGGGGAGTGAAAAACTGTTTTTT.

The rearrangement joins TRBV29-1 to TRBJ2-7; 8 positions agree with TRBD1. The CDR3 sequence is 12 residues long. Germline V CDR1 and CDR2: SQVTM, ANQGSEA. J was trimmed by 7 bases and V by 6 bases; bases with no gene match: 8. The CDR3 region is CSVAGTGLEQYF. Written as DNA, the CDR3 is TGCAGCGTCGCCGGGACAGGTCTGGAGCAGTACTTC.

The chain employs TRBV25-1 and TRBJ2-3, with a possible D match to TRBD2 (6 bases). Trimming pared 4 bases from V and 4 bases from J, leaving 12 bases between. The germline CDR1 and CDR2 sequences are MGHDK and SYGVNS. CDR3 size: 14 residues. This CDR3 reads CASSAAGSPDTQYF. CDR3 nucleotide sequence: TGTGCCAGCAGTGCAGCGGGTAGTCCAGATACGCAGTATTTT.

The rearrangement links TRBV28 to TRBJ1-5, with TRBD1 as a possible D gene (5 bases). This CDR3 comprises 15 residues. Germline CDR1 MDHEN, CDR2 SYDVKM. Trimming cost V 5 bases and J 3 bases, with 14 bases left between them. CDR3 in amino acids: CASSPQTGYNQPQHF. CDR3 nucleotide sequence: TGTGCCAGCAGTCCCCAAACAGGATACAATCAGCCCCAGCATTTT.

The chain has TRBV7-9 and TRBJ2-2; 8 bases agree with TRBD2. V trimming: 0 bases; J trimming: 6 bases; junction bases outside the gene matches: 9. The CDR3 runs 17 residues. CDR1 is SEHNR and CDR2 is FQNEAQ in the germline V gene (reference sequence). The CDR3 is CASSLARGAPGAGELFF. The CDR3, as DNA: TGTGCCAGCAGCTTAGCGCGGGGGGCGCCGGGGGCCGGGGAGCTGTTTTTT. Using reference TRBV7-9 and TRBJ2-2 for the parts outside the CDR3, the full variable domain is DTGVSQNPRHKITKRGQNVTFRCDPISEHNRLYWYRQTLGQGPEFLTYFQNEAQLEKSRLLSDRFSAERPKGSFSTLEIQRTEQGDSAMYLCASSLARGAPGAGELFFGEGSRLTVL.

The chain is built from TRBV30 and TRBJ2-7, with TRBD2 matching over 7 bases. Germline V lookup: CDR1 GTSNPN, CDR2 SVGIG (reference sequence). The V and J ends lost 2 bases and 2 bases, in that order; junction bases with no gene match: 3. The CDR3 sequence is 13 residues long. CDR3 sequence reads: CAWSIAGPYEQYF. The CDR3 region has the DNA TGTGCCTGGAGTATAGCGGGTCCCTACGAGCAGTACTTC.

The V call is TRBV11-1, the J call TRBJ2-1; TRBD2 is a possible D gene (5 bases). Germline assignment: CDR1 SGHAT and CDR2 FQDESV (reference sequence). The CDR3 runs to 17 residues. Trimming cost V 1 base and J 4 bases, with 17 bases left between them. The CDR3 nucleotides are TGTGCCAGCAGCTTAGGGGGAGCGTCAGAGTGGTACAATGAGCAGTTCTTC. It translates to CASSLGGASEWYNEQFF. Full variable domain (rest looked up from reference TRBV11-1 and TRBJ2-1): EAEVAQSPRYKITEKSQAVAFWCDPISGHATLYWYRQILGQGPELLVQFQDESVVDDSQLPKDRFSAERLKGVDSTLKIQPAELGDSAMYLCASSLGGASEWYNEQFFGPGTRLTVL.

As DNA, the CDR3 is TGCACCAGCAGCCATATCTCGGCGGGAGGGCCACATTACAATGAGCAGTTCTTC. It is translated as CTSSHISAGGPHYNEQFF. The J gene is TRBJ2-1, the V gene TRBV1; TRBD2, the D gene given by the table, was not confirmed from the DNA. TRBV1 is designated a pseudogene. This CDR3 has 18 amino acids.